This T cell receptor beta chain is drawn from a study of shared clonotypes between healthy human individuals (dated by TCRdb to 2020 to 2022). With regard to the full study: A couple of women and a few men aged 18 to 49 years were included in the cohort. To estimate repertoire size and how much clonotypes are shared between individuals, the study performed deep sequencing of blood TCR repertoires from a handful of healthy adults. Per donor, leukapheresis produced somewhere between about 0.8 and 9 billion PBMCs. Per donor, three plates each were used for CD4 naive and CD4 memory, two for CD8 naive, and one for CD8 memory. Different laboratories and diverse techniques were used to prepare libraries and sequence TCR repertoires, to increase sequencing depth and limit assay-specific biases.

CDR1 and CDR2 are drawn from the germline V gene (reference sequence): LNHDA, SQIVND. V sheds 4 bases and J sheds 3 bases, leaving 13 bases between their ends. Taken from cysteine to phenylalanine, the CDR3 has 15 residues. The sequence is cut down to CDR3 DNA, 45 bases in frame from base 1. This clone showed up just once. Its antigen is still unknown. Within one base of it there is no much larger clone, and no base qualities were kept. Overall study results and their limits: Because the study included only a small number of donors, the genetic and exposure-history diversity represented was limited. Rarefaction of sorted-subset datasets indicated incomplete sequencing despite the large sequencing depth. Sharing across four donors was observed for approximately 5% of naive CD4, about 3.2% of naive CD8, about 2.3% of memory CD4, and roughly 0.4% of memory CD8 clonotypes. Based on pairwise subsampling, the degree of clonotype sharing among donors was expected to be affected by sequencing depth. Estimated clonotype richness was generally larger for naive than for memory subsets. Sampling was restricted to blood, and TCR repertoires in tissue are likely to differ from TCR repertoires in blood. Higher generation probabilities were observed for clonotypes shared by all four sorted-subset donors than for non-shared clonotypes.

Using the deep immunoSEQ assay, TCR CDR3 regions were amplified from genomic DNA by multiplex PCR. Extracted genomic DNA from each cell subset was distributed evenly across all wells of several immunoSEQ 96-well plates, and each plate was treated as a replicate. Each replicate PCR for sorted subsets received around 200 ng genomic DNA, equal to roughly 30,000 T cell genomes. The purified libraries were quantified using a Qubit 3.0 fluorometer, sized with a Bioanalyzer 2100, and then quantified again using the KAPA Library Quantification kit. Every immunoSEQ 96-well plate was sequenced on a dedicated single-read 150-cycle Illumina NextSeq 550 flow cell. As for how the authors treated the data: Because the immunoSEQ output held only junctional sequences and lacked quality scores, the filtering could not match the filtering applied to full-length reads. To assign V/J genes and CDR3, sequences were annotated against IMGT germline references using PyIR, a Python wrapper for IgBLAST v1.9. Reads with weak V/J assignments (E-value above 1e-6), missing CDR3, stop codons, out-of-frame junctions, or ambiguous translated residues were removed. A V3J clonotype was defined by an identical inferred V gene, J gene, and CDR3 amino acid sequence. To compute the percentage overlap between repertoires, the number of shared unique clonotypes was divided by the size of the smaller repertoire. Richness of each repertoire was evaluated using RTK rarefaction, the Chao1 estimator, and Recon v2.1 estimates of unobserved clonotypes. OLGA was used to compute generation probabilities for all TCRbeta clonotypes that the gDNA method yielded from a few donors. TCRdb stores this immuneACCESS table with in-frame sequences only. Part of the clones is absent; in the studies checked, under half of the shortfall reflects unresolved V genes, and no reason is known for the rest. V, J and clone size are those of that table, while D and trimming were read from the DNA. The sample table holds about 520,000 clones, of which more than 95% were seen once. The top ten clonotypes cover about 0.064% of the sample.

The donors were healthy, HIV-negative adults with no recently reported acute infections or vaccinations. All donors were Caucasian adults living in Nashville, Tennessee, USA. Magnetic negative selection was used to enrich CD4+ T cells, after which naive cells were positively selected on CD45RA and the negative fraction became the memory subset. Blood was collected by leukapheresis, and PBMCs were isolated by Ficoll-Histopaque density gradient centrifugation and then cryopreserved in liquid nitrogen vapor phase. Analytical flow cytometry was used to check the purity and quantity of each magnetically sorted T cell population. Each sorted fraction had its genomic DNA isolated and then quantified by UV absorbance on a Nanodrop 2000c.

In this chain, TRBV19 is recombined with TRBJ1-5; too little of a D gene remains to name it. The source material was naive CD4+ T cells sorted from blood. The sample's cell subset or site, from its label and the paper: CD45RA+ positively selected. The TCR sequence derives from a woman aged 25 to 39 in good health. The DNA sequence follows: TGTGCCAGTAGTAAGATCGACGGCCCCAATCAGCCCCAGCATTTT. Its translation reads: CASSKIDGPNQPQHF. The full variable domain, with segments outside the CDR3 supplied by the reference TRBV19 and TRBJ1-5 proteins, appears as DGGITQSPKYLFRKEGQNVTLSCEQNLNHDAMYWYRQDPGQGLRLIYYSQIVNDFQKGDIAEGYSVSREKKESFPLTVTSAQKNPTAFYLCASSKIDGPNQPQHFGDGTRLSIL.